The present T cell receptor (beta chain) was sequenced within a study of blood T cell repertoires in COVID-19. Per the original methods: Scientists estimated how many nucleated cells there were by amplifying reference gene primers. Method: immunoSEQ multiplex PCR; TCRdb's copy keeps in-frame clones and lacks some. Clonal size and the V and J genes are those of that table, whereas D and trimming came from the DNA. The sample holds 150,000 to 200,000 clones, around nine tenths seen once. V shed 4 bases, J shed 2 bases, and the junction held 4 bases outside the gene matches. The CDR3 has 14 amino acids. Germline CDR1 is SGDLS and CDR2 is YYNGEE.

V and J are TRBV9 and TRBJ2-5; 8 positions match TRBD1. The sequence derives from a man in his 70s with active or convalescent COVID-19. The material sequenced was peripheral blood. CDR3 sequence: CASSTGQGQETQYF. CDR3 nucleotides: TGTGCCAGCAGCACCGGACAGGGACAAGAGACCCAGTACTTC.